Shown below are 18 T cell receptor beta chains from a single sample sequenced in a study of OX40 agonist ivuxolimab in advanced cancers. Clones were sequenced by immunoSEQ multiplex PCR, and TCRdb holds only the in-frame ones, with some missing. The table records about 58,000 clones, 70% to 90% of them present only once. This specimen consisted of CD4+ or CD8+ T cells sorted from blood, obtained in a trial of the OX40 agonist ivuxolimab. These receptors all stem from an adult with an advanced solid tumor such as melanoma, head and neck, liver or kidney cancer.

The CDR3 coding sequence is TGCGCCAGCAGTGAGCCTAGCGGGAGGCCGGGGACCCAGTACTTC. Amino acids: CASSEPSGRPGTQYF. The chain carries TRBV10-2 and TRBJ2-5; 11 nucleotides match TRBD2. Germline V gene sequence: CDR1 WSHSY, CDR2 SAAADI. J lost 7 bases, V lost 2 bases, and 6 bases had no gene match. The CDR3 covers 15 residues.

The genes are TRBV15 and TRBJ1-5; D remains ambiguous. Germline V lookup: CDR1 LNHNV, CDR2 YYDKDF (reference sequence). This CDR3 has 15 amino acids. Trimming cost V 0 bases and J 4 bases, with 10 bases left between them. In DNA form, the CDR3 reads TGTGCCACCAGCAGAGACCAGATCGGGAATCAGCCCCAGCATTTT. This encodes CATSRDQIGNQPQHF.

The V gene is TRBV9, the J gene TRBJ1-1, with 8 positions matching TRBD1. Germline V gene sequence: CDR1 SGDLS, CDR2 YYNGEE. This CDR3 region has 15 residues. The trim removed 0 bases at V and 9 bases at J, leaving 10 bases unmatched. CDR3 DNA sequence: TGTGCCAGCAGCGTAGGCGGACAGGGCAGGAGAAAAGCTTTCTTT. This gives the protein CASSVGGQGRRKAFF.

V usage is TRBV25-1 and J usage is TRBJ1-6; D is perhaps TRBD1 (6 bases). Germline loops: CDR1 MGHDK, CDR2 SYGVNS. CDR3 length: 14 amino acids. Trimming pared 2 bases from V and 13 bases from J, leaving 15 bases between. CDR3 DNA sequence: TGTGCCAGCAGTGAACTAGGGACACTCTGGCCCCTCCACTTT. Translating gives CASSELGTLWPLHF. Based on the CDR3 plus reference TRBV25-1 and TRBJ1-6, the full variable domain is EADIYQTPRYLVIGTGKKITLECSQTMGHDKMYWYQQDPGMELHLIHYSYGVNSTEKGDLSSESTVSRIRTEHFPLTLESARPSHTSQYLCASSELGTLWPLHFGNGTRLTVT.

CDR3 coding DNA: TGTGCCAGCAGCGTAGTGGGGGGTACCTTCTATGAGCAGTTCTTC. It is translated as CASSVVGGTFYEQFF. The gene calls are TRBV9 and TRBJ2-1; TRBD2 might be the D (6 bases). This CDR3 is built from 15 residues. V was pared by 0 bases and J by 8 bases, with 15 bases between. The germline V gene has CDR1 SGDLS and CDR2 YYNGEE.

J is TRBJ2-5 and V is TRBV7-8; maybe TRBD1 (6 bases). V lost 5 bases to trimming and J lost 1 base, with 23 bases between them. Germline assignment: CDR1 SGHVS and CDR2 FQNEAQ. The CDR3 consists of 18 residues. The CDR3: CASSPRLTGRGLQETQYF. In DNA, the CDR3 is TGTGCCAGCAGCCCGCGTTTAACGGGCAGGGGCCTCCAAGAGACCCAGTACTTC. Complete variable domain (other parts from reference TRBV7-8 and TRBJ2-5): GAGVSQSPRYKVAKRGQDVALRCDPISGHVSLFWYQQALGQGPEFLTYFQNEAQLDKSGLPSDRFFAERPEGSVSTLKIQRTQQEDSAVYLCASSPRLTGRGLQETQYFGPGTRLLVL.

The rearrangement links TRBV5-1 to TRBJ1-1, with a possible D match to TRBD1 (5 bases). Per germline, CDR1 SGHRS and CDR2 YFSETQ. V was cut by 0 bases and J by 4 bases, with 19 bases left in between. This CDR3 region has 17 residues. The CDR3 DNA reads TGCGCCAGCAGCTTGGGAGGTTCGGCAGGGAGGGGCACTGAAGCTTTCTTT. As protein: CASSLGGSAGRGTEAFF. Variable domain in full (rest from reference TRBV5-1 and TRBJ1-1): KAGVTQTPRYLIKTRGQQVTLSCSPISGHRSVSWYQQTPGQGLQFLFEYFSETQRNKGNFPGRFSGRQFSNSRSEMNVSTLELGDSALYLCASSLGGSAGRGTEAFFGQGTRLTVV.

The chain carries TRBV30 and TRBJ2-6; D is unclear. Germline loops: CDR1 GTSNPN, CDR2 SVGIG (reference sequence). The CDR3 contains 13 residues. Trimming left V 3 bases short and J 5 bases short, with 8 bases between. The CDR3 nucleotides are TGTGCCTGGAGGGAGATGTGGGCCAACGTCCTGACTTTC. This codes for CAWREMWANVLTF. The entire variable domain, with the rest obtained from reference TRBV30 and TRBJ2-6, is as follows: SQTIHQWPATLVQPVGSPLSLECTVEGTSNPNLYWYRQAAGRGLQLLFYSVGIGQISSEVPQNLSASRPQDRQFILSSKKLLLSDSGFYLCAWREMWANVLTFGAGSRLTVL.

The chain recombines TRBV7-2 with TRBJ2-3; D uncertain. The CDR3 runs 17 residues. Trimming removed 1 base from V and 4 bases from J, with 18 bases in between. Germline V gene lookup returns CDR1 SGHTA and CDR2 FQGNSA. The CDR3 nucleotides are TGTGCCAGCAGCTTAGGTTTGGGCGCTGGTGGGGCAGATACGCAGTATTTT. Amino acid sequence: CASSLGLGAGGADTQYF.

The rearrangement uses TRBV5-1 and TRBJ2-1; D call uncertain. This CDR3 has 17 residues. V lost 4 bases, J lost 1 base, and 18 bases lay in between. Germline V lookup: CDR1 SGHRS, CDR2 YFSETQ. Here the CDR3 reads CASSPLPSSRSYNEQFF. The CDR3 DNA reads TGCGCCAGCAGCCCACTTCCAAGTTCTCGGTCCTACAATGAGCAGTTCTTC.

The rearrangement uses TRBV6-6 and TRBJ1-2, with D possibly TRBD1 on 5 matching bases. CDR3 length: 13 residues. Germline V lookup: CDR1 MNHNY, CDR2 SVGAGI (reference sequence). V shed 5 bases and J shed 6 bases, with 13 bases lying between them. CDR3 DNA: TGTGCCAGCAGTCCGAACGGGGGTGATGGCTACACCTTC. Translating gives CASSPNGGDGYTF.

This clone was seen a single time. The chain links TRBV27 to TRBJ1-6, with a possible D match to TRBD1 (6 bases). Germline CDR1 MNHEY, CDR2 SMNVEV (reference sequence). The CDR3 loop spans 16 amino acids. V lost 0 bases, J lost 10 bases, and 16 bases lay in between. DNA for the CDR3: TGTGCCAGCAGTTTATCGGTAGGGGCCCAGGGGTCACCCCTCCACTTT. As protein: CASSLSVGAQGSPLHF.

This chain uses TRBV5-6 with TRBJ2-6, with 7 nucleotides matching TRBD1. Trimming at V came to 2 bases and at J to 4 bases, leaving 9 bases not matched to a gene. This CDR3 region has 17 residues. Per germline, CDR1 SGHDT and CDR2 YYEEEE. CDR3 sequence (DNA): TGTGCCAGCAGCTTTCGTGCACAGGGGAGAGGGGCCAACGTCCTGACTTTC. This gives the protein CASSFRAQGRGANVLTF. The whole variable domain, filled in from reference TRBV5-6 and TRBJ2-6, reads DAGVTQSPTHLIKTRGQQVTLRCSPKSGHDTVSWYQQALGQGPQFIFQYYEEEERQRGNFPDRFSGHQFPNYSSELNVNALLLGDSALYLCASSFRAQGRGANVLTFGAGSRLTVL.

V is TRBV5-1 and J is TRBJ2-2, with D hard to call. V lost 0 bases, J lost 5 bases, and 11 bases lay in between. There are 15 residues in the CDR3. Germline V CDR1 and CDR2: SGHRS, YFSETQ. DNA of the CDR3: TGCGCCAGCAGCTTGGACGGTTACTATACCGGGGAGCTGTTTTTT. As protein: CASSLDGYYTGELFF. The variable domain in full, completed from reference TRBV5-1 and TRBJ2-2, reads KAGVTQTPRYLIKTRGQQVTLSCSPISGHRSVSWYQQTPGQGLQFLFEYFSETQRNKGNFPGRFSGRQFSNSRSEMNVSTLELGDSALYLCASSLDGYYTGELFFGEGSRLTVL.

This clone appeared a single time. The chain uses TRBV19 and TRBJ1-1; D might be TRBD1 (6 bases). CDR3 size: 15 residues. V lost 5 bases to trimming and J lost 2 bases, with 15 bases between them. Germline V gene lookup returns CDR1 LNHDA and CDR2 SQIVND (reference sequence). In nucleotides, the CDR3 is TGTGCCAGTAGTTTCGACAGGCAATTAAACACTGAAGCTTTCTTT. This codes for CASSFDRQLNTEAFF.

This chain uses TRBV4-3 with TRBJ2-3; D not certain. Germline V CDR1 and CDR2: LGHNA, YSLEER. The V and J ends lost 1 base and 1 base respectively, with 3 bases between them. The length of the CDR3 is 13 residues. The CDR3 coding sequence is TGCGCCAGCAGCCAAGTCCGCACAGATACGCAGTATTTT. Encoded protein: CASSQVRTDTQYF.

This clone showed up just once. The rearrangement uses TRBV18 and TRBJ1-1, with a tentative D call TRBD1 (6 bases). This CDR3 is 15 amino acids long. Germline values: CDR1 KGHSH, CDR2 LQKENI. V lost 0 bases and J lost 4, with 12 bases in between. The CDR3 DNA reads as TGTGCCAGCTCACCACCGACGGGGGCGAGCACTGAAGCTTTCTTT. Amino acids: CASSPPTGASTEAFF.

This clone was detected only a few times. This chain joins TRBV7-2 and TRBJ2-7, with a tentative D call TRBD1 (7 bases). CDR3 length: 14 residues. Germline assignment: CDR1 SGHTA and CDR2 FQGNSA. Trimming removed 4 bases from V and 0 bases from J, with 10 bases in between. Here the CDR3 DNA reads TGTGCCAGCAGCTGGCGGGACAGCTCCTACGAGCAGTACTTC. It translates to CASSWRDSSYEQYF.